This TCR beta chain was captured by sequencing in a study of siplizumab effects on memory and regulatory T cells. TCRdb keeps only in-frame clones here, not all; method: immunoSEQ multiplex PCR. The sample includes several thousand clones, just over 60% seen only once; the top ten take about 15%. The CDR3 runs to 15 residues. Looked up from germline, CDR1 is WSHSY and CDR2 is SAAADI. Trimming took 0 bases from V and 6 from J, leaving 9 bases between them. The source material was effector memory CD8+ T cells sorted from blood. Subset reported: unstimulated CD8+ effector memory T cells. V usage is TRBV10-2 and J usage is TRBJ1-6; the D is unclear. This TCR was recovered from a human donor in good health. The CDR3 nucleotides read TGCGCCAGCAGTGAGTCGGAGTCTGGTAATTCACCCCTCCACTTT. It is translated as CASSESESGNSPLHF.